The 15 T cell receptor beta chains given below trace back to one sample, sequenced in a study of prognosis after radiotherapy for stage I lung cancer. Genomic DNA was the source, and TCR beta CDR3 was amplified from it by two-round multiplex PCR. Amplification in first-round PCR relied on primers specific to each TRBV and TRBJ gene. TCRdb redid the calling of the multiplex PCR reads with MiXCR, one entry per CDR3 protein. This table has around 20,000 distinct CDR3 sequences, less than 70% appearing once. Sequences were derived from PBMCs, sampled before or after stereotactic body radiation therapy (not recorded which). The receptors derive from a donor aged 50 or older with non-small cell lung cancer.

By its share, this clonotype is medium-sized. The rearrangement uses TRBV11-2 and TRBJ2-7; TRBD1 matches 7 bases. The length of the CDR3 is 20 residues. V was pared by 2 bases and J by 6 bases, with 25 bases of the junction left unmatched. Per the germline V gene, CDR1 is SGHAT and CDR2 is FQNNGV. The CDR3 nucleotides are TGTGCCAGCAGCTTAAATAGAGCCGGGACGGCCGGAGGCAGGGGGTTCGAGCAGTACTTC. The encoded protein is CASSLNRAGTAGGRGFEQYF.

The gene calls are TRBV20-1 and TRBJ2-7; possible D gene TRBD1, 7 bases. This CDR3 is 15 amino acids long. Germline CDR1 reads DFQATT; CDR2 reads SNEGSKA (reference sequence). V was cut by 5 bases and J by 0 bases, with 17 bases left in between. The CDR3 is CSAPRRDSSSYEQYF. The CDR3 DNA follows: TGCAGTGCTCCGCGGCGGGACAGCAGCTCCTACGAGCAGTACTTC.

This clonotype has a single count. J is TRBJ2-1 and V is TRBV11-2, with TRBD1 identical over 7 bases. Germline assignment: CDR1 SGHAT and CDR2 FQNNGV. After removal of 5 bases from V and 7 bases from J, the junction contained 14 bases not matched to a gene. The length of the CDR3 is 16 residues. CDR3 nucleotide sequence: TGTGCCAGCAGCCCCATCCCCTTACAGGGGCGGAATGAGCAGTTCTTC. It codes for CASSPIPLQGRNEQFF.

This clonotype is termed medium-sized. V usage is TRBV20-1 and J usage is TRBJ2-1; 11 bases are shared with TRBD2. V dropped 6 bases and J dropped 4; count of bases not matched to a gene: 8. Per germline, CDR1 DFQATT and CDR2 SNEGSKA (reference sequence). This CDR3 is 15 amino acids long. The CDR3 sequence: CSASTSGGFYNEQFF. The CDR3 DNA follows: TGCAGTGCCTCTACTAGCGGGGGATTTTACAATGAGCAGTTCTTC.

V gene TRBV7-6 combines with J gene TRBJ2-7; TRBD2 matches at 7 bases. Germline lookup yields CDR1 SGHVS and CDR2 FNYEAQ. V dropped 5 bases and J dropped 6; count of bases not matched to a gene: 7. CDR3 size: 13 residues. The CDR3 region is CASSPAGEGEQYF. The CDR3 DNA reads TGTGCCAGCAGCCCGGCCGGGGAGGGCGAGCAGTACTTC.

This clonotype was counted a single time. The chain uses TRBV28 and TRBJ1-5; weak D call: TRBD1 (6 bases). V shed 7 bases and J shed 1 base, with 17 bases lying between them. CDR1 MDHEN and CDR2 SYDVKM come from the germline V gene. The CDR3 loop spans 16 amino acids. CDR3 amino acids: CASTHAKQGSNQPQHF. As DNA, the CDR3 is TGTGCCAGCACCCACGCCAAGCAGGGGAGCAATCAGCCCCAGCATTTT.

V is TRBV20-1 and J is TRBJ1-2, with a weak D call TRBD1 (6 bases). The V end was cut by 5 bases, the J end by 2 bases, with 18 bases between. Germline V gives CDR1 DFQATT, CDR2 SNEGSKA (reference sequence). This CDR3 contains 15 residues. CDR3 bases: TGCAGTGCTGTCGTTAACCCTACAGGGAACTATGGCTACACCTTC. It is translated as CSAVVNPTGNYGYTF.

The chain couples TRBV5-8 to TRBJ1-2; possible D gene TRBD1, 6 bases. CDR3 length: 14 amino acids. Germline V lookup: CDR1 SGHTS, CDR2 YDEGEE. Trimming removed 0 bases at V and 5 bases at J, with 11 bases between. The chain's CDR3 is CASSLARQAYGYTF. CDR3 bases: TGTGCCAGCAGCTTGGCCCGACAGGCGTATGGCTACACCTTC.

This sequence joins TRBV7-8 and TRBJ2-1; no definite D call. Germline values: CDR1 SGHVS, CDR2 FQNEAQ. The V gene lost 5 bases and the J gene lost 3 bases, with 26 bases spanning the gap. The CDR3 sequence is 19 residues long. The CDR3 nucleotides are TGTGCCAGCAGCCGCCTGGTAGGGCCAAAGAAACCGGGCTACAATGAGCAGTTCTTC. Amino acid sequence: CASSRLVGPKKPGYNEQFF.

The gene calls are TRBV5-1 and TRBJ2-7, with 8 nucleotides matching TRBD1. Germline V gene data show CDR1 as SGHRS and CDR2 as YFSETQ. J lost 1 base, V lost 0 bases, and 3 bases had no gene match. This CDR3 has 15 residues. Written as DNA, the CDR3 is TGCGCCAGCAGCTTGGGGACAGGGATTTCCTACGAGCAGTACTTC. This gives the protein CASSLGTGISYEQYF.

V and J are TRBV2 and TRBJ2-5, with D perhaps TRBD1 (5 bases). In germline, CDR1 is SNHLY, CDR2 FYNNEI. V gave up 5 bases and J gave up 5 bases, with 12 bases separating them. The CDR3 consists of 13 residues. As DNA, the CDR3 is TGTGCCAGCAGTCGAAACAACAGGGAGACCCAGTACTTC. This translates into CASSRNNRETQYF.

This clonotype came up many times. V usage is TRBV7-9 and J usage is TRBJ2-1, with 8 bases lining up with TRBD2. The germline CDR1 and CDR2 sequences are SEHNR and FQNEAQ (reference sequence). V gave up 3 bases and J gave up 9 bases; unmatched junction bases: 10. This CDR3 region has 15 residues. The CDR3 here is CASSFPPGGVSEQFF. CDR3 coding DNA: TGTGCCAGCAGCTTTCCTCCGGGAGGGGTGTCTGAGCAGTTCTTC.

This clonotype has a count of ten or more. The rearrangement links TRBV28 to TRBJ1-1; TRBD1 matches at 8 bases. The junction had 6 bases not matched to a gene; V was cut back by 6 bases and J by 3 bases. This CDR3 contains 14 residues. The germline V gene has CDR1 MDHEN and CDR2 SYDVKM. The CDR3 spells CASRSTGADTEAFF. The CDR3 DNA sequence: TGTGCCAGCAGATCGACAGGGGCGGACACTGAAGCTTTCTTT.

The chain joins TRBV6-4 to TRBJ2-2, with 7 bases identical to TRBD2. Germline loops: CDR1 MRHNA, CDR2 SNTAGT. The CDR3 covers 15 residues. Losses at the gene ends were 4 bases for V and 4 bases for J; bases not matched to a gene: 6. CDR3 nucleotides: TGTGCCAGCAGTGCCGAAGGACTAGGCACCGGGGAGCTGTTTTTT. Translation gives CASSAEGLGTGELFF.

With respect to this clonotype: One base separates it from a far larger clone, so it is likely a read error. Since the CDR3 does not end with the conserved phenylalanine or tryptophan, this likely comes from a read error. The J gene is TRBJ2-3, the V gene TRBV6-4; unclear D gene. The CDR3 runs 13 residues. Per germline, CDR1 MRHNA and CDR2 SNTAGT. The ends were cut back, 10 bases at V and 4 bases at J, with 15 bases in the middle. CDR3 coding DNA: TGTGCCACCTATATAAGTTTCGCAGATACGCAGTATTCT. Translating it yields CATYISFADTQYS.